This TCR beta chain comes out of a study of T-cell reconstitution after alpha-beta-depleted transplantation in children (dated by TCRdb to about 2016). For the wider study: The study quantitatively tracked T-cell immune reconstitution after TCRalphabeta/CD19-depleted allogeneic hematopoietic cell transplantation in children using TCR repertoire profiling. Overall study results and their limits: The apparently early recovery of alphabetaT-cell counts about two months after transplant reportedly depended on only several hundred rapidly expanded clones that came from non-depleted graft cells. The frequencies of hyperexpanded clones fell over the following months, and after one year, T-cell counts and TCRbeta diversity were mostly attributed to newly produced T cells. In some patients, the high TCRbeta diversity seen at day 60 was put down to recipient T cells and intrathymic progenitors that had survived conditioning.

The label giving this sample's treatment or condition can be read as: allogeneic hematopoietic cell transplantation with graft depleted of TCRalphabeta T cells and CD19 B cells. Transplant recipients were children who received TCRalphabeta/CD19-depleted allogeneic hematopoietic cell grafts. Trimming takes 1 base from V and 3 bases from J, and the germline ends sit 11 bases apart. Counted from cysteine to phenylalanine, this CDR3 has 14 amino acids. Solely the CDR3 DNA is kept, with 42 bases framed from the first base. CDR1 and CDR2, per the germline V gene, are SGHRS and YFSETQ. The library came from PCR. The sequencer was an Illumina HiSeq 2500. To normalize quantification of the TCRbeta repertoire, the TCR libraries were built with molecular barcoding that relied on unique molecular identifiers. Clones were called with MiXCR by TCRdb after fastp trimmed the public reads at Q25, and only in-frame beta chains were retained. Rows with a matching CDR3 protein are joined into one entry that keeps the most common DNA and genes. The sample contains about 870,000 distinct CDR3 sequences, around 17% of them found a single time. The biggest ten clones account for 5% of the sample.

In this sample, this clonotype turned up a few times. This receptor's antigen is unknown. No per-base quality is available; no much larger clone lies one base away. Sequenced material: PBMCs, mostly from graft donor cells, taken 360 days after TCRalphabeta/CD19-depleted stem cell transplant. The V gene is TRBV5-1 and the J gene is TRBJ2-7; TRBD1 is a weak D gene call, 5 bases matching. The receptor's source is a male patient between 10 and 17 years old who had a stem cell transplant for acute lymphoblastic leukemia, so the T cells may come from the graft donor. The CDR3 reads CASSLLPGIYEQYF. The DNA sequence reads TGCGCCAGCAGCTTGTTACCAGGGATCTACGAGCAGTACTTC.